Sequencing of this TCR beta chain was carried out in a study of shared T cell receptors in the human thymus. This clone turned up a few times. Generated by immunoSEQ multiplex PCR, the TCRdb table keeps only in-frame clones and is missing some. This sample has about 660,000 clones; more than 75% occur once, and the top ten carry about 0.0094%. The germline gives CDR1 MGHDK, CDR2 SYGVNS. The CDR3 runs 15 residues. The V segment lost 6 bases and the J segment 2 bases; nucleotides outside the gene matches: 9. This same sample was also taken into another study, of human thymus T cells. That source adds: Resected material from corrective heart surgery provided the thymus tissue analysed. Repertoires sampled from thymus and blood appeared biased in V and J gene usage. Related research has reported that thymic repertoires overlap highly among unrelated individuals.

This sequence was found in a boy under three years old with a congenital heart defect. This rearrangement joins TRBV25-1 to TRBJ2-5; 7 bases align to TRBD2. What was sequenced was thymocytes. The CDR3, as DNA: TGTGCCAGCAGAGGGCACGGGGGGTGGCAAGAGACCCAGTACTTC. Residues: CASRGHGGWQETQYF.